A single sample gave rise to the 20 T cell receptor beta chains below, sequenced in a study of T cell repertoires in cytomegalovirus infection (dated by TCRdb to between 2019 and 2020). Antigen specificity for these receptors is unknown. The instrument given in TCRdb is Illumina HiSeq 1500. TCRdb's own reprocessing of the public reads used fastp at Q25 and MiXCR and kept productive beta chains. For every CDR3 protein sequence, its rows merge into one entry that carries the most common genes and DNA. In this sample the table shows roughly 730,000 distinct CDR3 sequences, around 31% of which occur a single time. Jointly, the top ten make up around a sixth of the sample. Sample treatment or condition, as interpreted from the label and publication: in vitro stimulation with specific CMV peptide epitopes to enrich CMV-specific T cells. Source: cultured PBMCs, taken from culture after CMV antigen stimulation. The receptors originated from a human donor in good health (CMV status not recorded). Some clones in this sample may be carry-over from other donors' samples.

This clonotype was seen ten or more times. This chain uses TRBV7-2 with TRBJ1-2; D gene uncertain. CDR1 is SGHTA and CDR2 is FQGNSA in the germline V gene. Trimming pared 5 bases from V and 5 bases from J, leaving 12 bases between. The CDR3 extends over 13 amino acids. CDR3 sequence reads: CASSPPTVYGYTF. The CDR3 DNA reads as TGTGCCAGCAGCCCCCCGACTGTTTATGGCTACACCTTC.

J is TRBJ2-2 and V is TRBV4-1; no clear D. CDR1 and CDR2 from the germline V gene are MGHRA and YSYEKL. This CDR3 comprises 13 residues. The V end lost 1 base, the J end lost 6 bases, and 6 bases lay between the germline ends. CDR3 nucleotides: TGCGCCAGCAGCCAAGGCTGGGCCGGGGAGCTGTTTTTT. It translates to CASSQGWAGELFF.

The V and J genes are TRBV6-6 and TRBJ2-1, with a weak D call TRBD2 (6 bases). V was trimmed by 4 bases and J by 1 base, leaving 11 bases between them. This CDR3 is built from 15 residues. Germline V gene data show CDR1 as MNHNY and CDR2 as SVGAGI (reference sequence). CDR3 protein: CASSLADWSYNEQFF. CDR3 DNA sequence: TGTGCCAGCAGTTTAGCGGATTGGTCCTACAATGAGCAGTTCTTC.

The rearrangement links TRBV14 to TRBJ2-7; D remains ambiguous. The CDR3 has 17 amino acids. CDR1 and CDR2 from the germline V gene are SGHDN and FVKESK. Trimming took off 3 bases at V and 2 bases at J, with 20 bases between the two ends. CDR3 in DNA: TGTGCCAGCAGCCAGAAGCTTGGGGATAGGCGGACCTACGAGCAGTACTTC. Encoded protein: CASSQKLGDRRTYEQYF.

The sample holds many counts of this clonotype. The chain employs TRBV7-2 and TRBJ2-1, with D perhaps TRBD2 (6 bases). The CDR3 runs to 13 residues. With 6 bases removed from V and 9 bases from J, the gap between germline ends came to 15 bases. CDR1 SGHTA and CDR2 FQGNSA come from the germline V gene. CDR3 residues: CASSTTGRSEQFF. The CDR3 region has the DNA TGTGCCAGCAGTACGACTGGGAGGAGTGAGCAGTTCTTC.

This clonotype has just a few counts. The chain has TRBV2 and TRBJ2-3; maybe TRBD1 (5 bases). Looked up from germline, CDR1 is SNHLY and CDR2 is FYNNEI. The CDR3 spans 15 residues. The ends were cut back, 4 bases at V and 2 bases at J, with 13 bases in the middle. DNA of the CDR3: TGTGCCAGCAGTGGAGTCGACAGAACCACAGATACGCAGTATTTT. It translates to CASSGVDRTTDTQYF.

The J gene is TRBJ1-2, the V gene TRBV15; perhaps TRBD1 as D (5 bases). The V and J ends lost 3 bases and 4 bases respectively, with 12 bases between them. This CDR3 spans 14 amino acids. Germline loops: CDR1 LNHNV, CDR2 YYDKDF (reference sequence). CDR3 nucleotides: TGTGCCACCAGCAGGCGTTTGGGACGCTATGGCTACACCTTC. Protein product: CATSRRLGRYGYTF.

This rearrangement joins TRBV11-2 to TRBJ2-5, with D possibly being TRBD1 or TRBD2 (5 bases each). V dropped 3 bases and J dropped 4 bases, with 15 bases sitting between them. Germline CDR1 SGHAT, CDR2 FQNNGV. This CDR3 has 15 amino acids. CDR3 in amino acids: CASSLGVGFGETQYF. In nucleotides, the CDR3 is TGTGCCAGCAGCTTGGGGGTGGGTTTTGGAGAGACCCAGTACTTC.

There are many counts of this clonotype. The rearrangement joins TRBV7-2 to TRBJ1-2; D call uncertain. This CDR3 region has 12 residues. CDR1 and CDR2 (germline): SGHTA, FQGNSA. V dropped 2 bases and J dropped 10 bases, with 11 bases sitting between them. The CDR3 region is CASSLTGVLYTF. DNA for the CDR3: TGTGCCAGCAGCTTAACCGGGGTCCTCTACACCTTC.

V is TRBV18 and J is TRBJ1-4; D not certain. Germline CDR1 KGHSH, CDR2 LQKENI. The CDR3 contains 15 residues. V was pared by 3 bases and J by 7 bases, with 15 bases between. The CDR3 loop is CASSPPSQPLEKLFF. In nucleotides, the CDR3 is TGTGCCAGCTCACCCCCCAGCCAGCCGCTTGAAAAACTGTTTTTT.

The chain uses TRBV4-2 and TRBJ2-5; TRBD1 might be the D (6 bases). CDR3 size: 15 residues. V lost 5 bases to trimming and J lost 4 bases, with 17 bases between them. Germline loops: CDR1 LGHNA, CDR2 YNFKEQ. The CDR3 bases are TGTGCCAGCAGCGGAACCAGGGGCCCCGGAGAGACCCAGTACTTC. Protein product: CASSGTRGPGETQYF.

This sequence joins TRBV10-3 and TRBJ2-7; possible D gene TRBD1, 6 bases. CDR1 and CDR2 from the germline V gene are ENHRY and SYGVKD. The CDR3 spans 14 residues. The germline V and J ends were trimmed by 4 bases and 3 bases, with 13 bases remaining between them. In DNA form, the CDR3 reads TGTGCCATCAGTGTGGCAGGGGTCAACTACGAGCAGTACTTC. This sequence encodes CAISVAGVNYEQYF.

This clonotype was counted only a few times. V gene TRBV6-5 combines with J gene TRBJ2-5; weak D call: TRBD2 (6 bases). V lost 4 bases, J lost 1 base, and 13 bases lay in between. Germline CDR1 reads MNHEY; CDR2 reads SVGAGI. This CDR3 contains 15 residues. The CDR3 region has the DNA TGTGCCAGCAGTTTTCGGGGGACCACCCAAGAGACCCAGTACTTC. Translating it yields CASSFRGTTQETQYF.

The chain employs TRBV19 and TRBJ1-1; the D gene is possibly TRBD1 (5 bases). Germline assignment: CDR1 LNHDA and CDR2 SQIVND (reference sequence). The CDR3 totals 15 residues. Deletions cut 8 bases from V and 4 bases from J, with 20 bases between. The CDR3 nucleotides are TGTGCCAGTCGTCGGGACCCAAACAGTGGCACTGAAGCTTTCTTT. Translation: CASRRDPNSGTEAFF.

This clonotype showed up just a few times. The genes are TRBV12-3 or TRBV12-4 and TRBJ2-5, with D possibly matching TRBD2 (5 bases). The CDR3 extends over 13 amino acids. The V end lost 6 bases, the J end lost 3 bases, and 11 bases lay between the germline ends. This chain's CDR3 is CASSSAREETQYF. DNA of the CDR3: TGTGCCAGCAGCTCGGCGAGGGAAGAGACCCAGTACTTC.

Only a few counts were recorded for this clonotype. V usage is TRBV6-6 and J usage is TRBJ2-1, with D perhaps matching TRBD2 (6 bases). The V gene's germline CDR1 is MNHNY and CDR2 SVGAGI (reference sequence). The V end lost 2 bases, the J end lost 3 bases, and 23 bases lay between the germline ends. This CDR3 has 19 residues. CDR3 in DNA: TGTGCCAGCAGTTACAAAACGACATGGACGGGGGTGGACTACAATGAGCAGTTCTTC. It specifies CASSYKTTWTGVDYNEQFF.

This clonotype was picked up a small number of times. Here the CDR3 DNA reads TGTGCCAGCAGCTGGGGAGGGGGCAATGAGCAGTTCTTC. It codes for CASSWGGGNEQFF. The rearrangement links TRBV5-4 to TRBJ2-1; maybe TRBD2 (7 bases). The CDR3 has 13 amino acids. Germline lookup yields CDR1 SGHNT and CDR2 YYREEE (reference sequence). V dropped 3 bases and J dropped 6 bases, with 10 bases sitting between them.

This chain joins TRBV28 and TRBJ1-1; 10 bases line up with TRBD1. This CDR3 spans 15 amino acids. The J segment lost 5 bases and the V segment lost 6 bases, leaving 9 bases of the junction unmatched. Germline CDR1 MDHEN, CDR2 SYDVKM. The CDR3 nucleotides read TGTGCCAGCAGCCGTAGACAGGGGGCGGGAACTGAAGCTTTCTTT. Its translation is CASSRRQGAGTEAFF. Looking up the rest from reference TRBV28 and TRBJ1-1 gives the full variable domain: DVKVTQSSRYLVKRTGEKVFLECVQDMDHENMFWYRQDPGLGLRLIYFSYDVKMKEKGDIPEGYSVSREKKERFSLILESASTNQTSMYLCASSRRQGAGTEAFFGQGTRLTVV.

The chain is built from TRBV15 and TRBJ1-5; maybe TRBD1 (6 bases). V lost 4 bases, J lost 7 bases, and 14 bases lay in between. The CDR3 has 14 residues. Per the germline V gene, CDR1 is LNHNV and CDR2 is YYDKDF (reference sequence). CDR3 sequence (DNA): TGTGCCACCAGCACCCGACAGGTTAGGCAGCCCCAGCATTTT. Translating it yields CATSTRQVRQPQHF.

This chain joins TRBV7-2 and TRBJ2-4, with 7 bases identical to TRBD2. The germline V gene has CDR1 SGHTA and CDR2 FQGNSA. Trimming at V came to 1 base and at J to 6 bases, leaving 12 bases not matched to a gene. This CDR3 is 17 amino acids long. The CDR3 bases are TGTGCCAGCAGCTTAGATTACGCGGGAGATGAGCGAAACATTCAGTACTTC. It specifies CASSLDYAGDERNIQYF.